The rows below give T cell receptor beta chains drawn from one sample of a study of identical twins. MiXCR, run by TCRdb on the 5' RACE reads, gives a single entry per CDR3 protein. The sample includes just over 450,000 distinct CDR3 sequences, over 12% seen only once; the top ten take around 0.57%. This same sample was also taken into another study, of yellow fever vaccine responses in identical twins.

The sample taken for sequencing was CD4+ T cells sorted from blood. The origin of the receptors is a woman aged 18-29 years in good health. Each CDR3 is given with its conserved first and last residue. Fields, in order: CDR3 length, clone size, V gene, D gene, J gene, CDR3 protein, CDR3 DNA. The D gene is left open where the match is weak. The listing skips clone size in some rows; elsewhere it reads once, few, many or a size class.

16	NA	TRBV6-5	NA	TRBJ1-5	CASSYSSRGAGQPQHF	TGTGCCAGCAGTTACTCGAGTAGGGGGGCTGGTCAGCCCCAGCATTTT
14	few	TRBV20-1	TRBD2	TRBJ2-7	CSASLRGSGYEQYF	TGCAGTGCTAGTCTGCGCGGGAGTGGTTACGAGCAGTACTTC
16	many	TRBV10-3	NA	TRBJ2-1	CAISLGPPPTYNEQFF	TGTGCCATCAGTCTTGGACCTCCACCTACATACAATGAGCAGTTCTTC
16	many	TRBV20-1	TRBD1	TRBJ1-5	CSAPQADRGPDQPQHF	TGCAGTGCCCCCCAGGCGGACAGGGGCCCCGATCAGCCCCAGCATTTT
16	NA	TRBV15	TRBD2	TRBJ2-3	CATSRASGRASDTQYF	TGTGCCACCAGCAGGGCAAGCGGGAGGGCCTCAGATACGCAGTATTTT
13	few	TRBV7-2	NA	TRBJ2-4	CASSLGDGDIQYF	TGTGCCAGCAGTTTAGGGGATGGGGACATTCAGTACTTC
12	NA	TRBV10-3	NA	TRBJ2-1	CAAGDTYNEQFF	TGTGCCGCGGGGGACACCTACAATGAGCAGTTCTTC
14	few	TRBV20-1	TRBD2	TRBJ2-3	CSAPAGASTDTQYF	TGCAGTGCCCCAGCGGGGGCAAGCACAGATACGCAGTATTTT
17	few	TRBV12-3/TRBV12-4	NA	TRBJ2-1	CASSLNRGDPFYNEQFF	TGTGCCAGCAGTTTAAATCGTGGGGACCCCTTCTACAATGAGCAGTTCTTC
14	many	TRBV6-1	NA	TRBJ1-5	CASSEARGYQPQHF	TGTGCCAGCAGTGAAGCACGGGGGTATCAGCCCCAGCATTTT
13	few	TRBV20-1	TRBD1	TRBJ2-7	CSAPPGQVGEQYF	TGCAGTGCTCCCCCTGGACAGGTTGGAGAGCAGTACTTC
14	few	TRBV5-1	NA	TRBJ2-7	CASSLEVGYHEQYF	TGCGCCAGCAGCTTGGAAGTGGGGTATCACGAGCAGTACTTC
14	few	TRBV7-9	TRBD1	TRBJ2-5	CASSFDRGRETQYF	TGTGCCAGCAGCTTCGACAGGGGGAGAGAGACCCAGTACTTC
17	NA	TRBV15	NA	TRBJ2-3	CATSRDNFPGSTDTQYF	TGTGCCACCAGCAGAGATAATTTCCCAGGAAGCACAGATACGCAGTATTTT
17	few	TRBV6-2/TRBV6-3	TRBD2	TRBJ2-1	CASSYSLAGGNDNEQFF	TGTGCCAGCAGTTACTCCTTAGCGGGGGGGAATGACAATGAGCAGTTCTTC
14	few	TRBV7-9	TRBD1	TRBJ2-7	CASSFSTGVDEQYF	TGTGCCAGCAGCTTTTCGACAGGGGTGGACGAGCAGTACTTC
15	NA	TRBV5-6	NA	TRBJ2-3	CASSLGQDSTDTQYF	TGTGCCAGCAGCTTGGGTCAGGACAGCACAGATACGCAGTATTTT
14	NA	TRBV10-3	TRBD2	TRBJ2-7	CAISLTSGMYEQYF	TGTGCCATCAGTTTGACTAGCGGGATGTACGAGCAGTACTTC